The 19 T cell receptor beta chains presented below share a single source sample, sequenced in a study of shared clonotypes between healthy human individuals. Some clones are missing from TCRdb's copy, which holds only in-frame ones; the method was immunoSEQ multiplex PCR. The data hold fewer than 600,000 clones, with more than 65% observed a single time. Sequencing was performed on PBMCs. Receptor source: a woman in her thirties or forties in good health. Some clones in this sample may be carry-over from other donors' samples.

V gene TRBV19 combines with J gene TRBJ1-3; TRBD1 aligns across 11 bases. The CDR3 loop spans 16 amino acids. V lost 4 bases, J lost 4 bases, and 6 bases stayed unmatched. CDR1 and CDR2 from the germline V gene are LNHDA and SQIVND (reference sequence). The CDR3 DNA reads as TGTGCCAGTAGTACCCCGGGACAGGGGGGAGGAAACACCATATATTTT. Its protein product is CASSTPGQGGGNTIYF.

The chain employs TRBV19 and TRBJ2-7; no firm D call. Trimming took off 6 bases at V and 3 bases at J, with 12 bases between the two ends. The CDR3 loop spans 13 amino acids. The germline V gene has CDR1 LNHDA and CDR2 SQIVND (reference sequence). CDR3 sequence reads: CASSPGQFYEQYF. The CDR3 DNA follows: TGTGCCAGTAGCCCAGGCCAGTTCTACGAGCAGTACTTC. The full variable domain, with the rest looked up from reference TRBV19 and TRBJ2-7, is DGGITQSPKYLFRKEGQNVTLSCEQNLNHDAMYWYRQDPGQGLRLIYYSQIVNDFQKGDIAEGYSVSREKKESFPLTVTSAQKNPTAFYLCASSPGQFYEQYFGPGTRLTVT.

This clone occurred once. This chain connects TRBV7-9 to TRBJ2-3; D unresolved. V was cut by 3 bases and J by 4 bases, with 8 bases left in between. This CDR3 has 13 residues. The V gene's germline CDR1 is SEHNR and CDR2 FQNEAQ (reference sequence). The CDR3 loop is CASSFTRSDTQYF. The CDR3 DNA reads as TGTGCCAGCAGCTTCACCCGCTCAGATACGCAGTATTTT.

The chain is built from TRBV2 and TRBJ2-7, with TRBD1 identical over 7 bases. V was clipped by 8 bases and J by 0 bases; unmatched bases: 7. The CDR3 spans 14 residues. CDR1 SNHLY and CDR2 FYNNEI come from the germline V gene. The CDR3 DNA reads TGTGCCAGCCGACCGACAGGGTACTCCTACGAGCAGTACTTC. Protein: CASRPTGYSYEQYF.

V gene TRBV5-1 combines with J gene TRBJ1-3; D remains unclear. Germline V gives CDR1 SGHRS, CDR2 YFSETQ. The CDR3 covers 17 residues. The germline V and J ends were trimmed by 0 bases and 2 bases, with 15 bases remaining between them. This chain's CDR3 is CASSLDVQSLPGNTIYF. The CDR3 DNA reads as TGCGCCAGCAGCTTGGACGTTCAAAGTCTTCCTGGAAACACCATATATTTT.

This clone came up many times. The genes are TRBV10-1 and TRBJ2-7; tentative D call: TRBD2 (6 bases). CDR1 is WNHNN and CDR2 is SYGVQD in the germline V gene (reference sequence). The CDR3 is 13 amino acids. Trimming left V 6 bases short and J 7 bases short, with 16 bases between. The CDR3 coding sequence is TGCGCCAGCAGCGGTGGACTACGGGGTGAGCAGTACTTC. Its protein is CASSGGLRGEQYF.

This CDR3 reads CASRGIAGSRYEQYF. CDR3 DNA: TGTGCCAGCAGGGGCATAGCGGGGTCCCGCTACGAGCAGTACTTC. J is TRBJ2-7 and V is TRBV6-6; TRBD2 matches at 8 bases. Germline V gene data show CDR1 as MNHNY and CDR2 as SVGAGI (reference sequence). V lost 6 bases and J lost 3; bases outside the gene matches: 10. CDR3 length: 15 amino acids.

This rearrangement joins TRBV28 to TRBJ1-5; D not resolved. V lost 4 bases to trimming and J lost 5 bases, with 6 bases between them. The length of the CDR3 is 12 residues. CDR1 and CDR2 from the germline V gene are MDHEN and SYDVKM. Written as DNA, the CDR3 is TGTGCCAGCAGTTCAAGGGATCAGCCCCAGCATTTT. Its protein is CASSSRDQPQHF.

The rearrangement uses TRBV28 and TRBJ2-3; TRBD2 aligns across 15 bases. The CDR3 is made up of 16 amino acids. Per germline, CDR1 MDHEN and CDR2 SYDVKM. V lost 4 bases and J lost 9; bases outside the gene matches: 8. This chain's CDR3 is CASSSPGTSGGMTQYF. The CDR3 coding sequence is TGTGCCAGCAGTTCCCCCGGGACTAGCGGGGGGATGACGCAGTATTTT.

J is TRBJ2-5 and V is TRBV7-6, with 7 nucleotides matching TRBD2. This CDR3 comprises 13 residues. Germline assignment: CDR1 SGHVS and CDR2 FNYEAQ. V was pared by 5 bases and J by 2 bases, with 2 bases of the junction left unmatched. CDR3 coding DNA: TGTGCCAGCAGCAATAGCGGGCAAGAGACCCAGTACTTC. Its protein is CASSNSGQETQYF.

J is TRBJ2-7 and V is TRBV19, with no clear D. The CDR3 spans 13 residues. Trimming took 1 base from V and 0 from J, leaving 4 bases between them. Germline values: CDR1 LNHDA, CDR2 SQIVND (reference sequence). CDR3 amino acids: CASSIGHSYEQYF. The DNA of the CDR3 is TGTGCCAGTAGTATAGGACACTCCTACGAGCAGTACTTC.

This clone was counted between two and nine times. The rearrangement uses TRBV30 and TRBJ2-3; the D is unclear. CDR3 length: 11 amino acids. Germline V gives CDR1 GTSNPN, CDR2 SVGIG (reference sequence). The germline V and J ends were trimmed by 4 bases and 8 bases, with 10 bases remaining between them. The CDR3 spells CAWKPVGTQYF. The CDR3 region has the DNA TGTGCCTGGAAACCCGTGGGTACGCAGTATTTT. Using reference TRBV30 and TRBJ2-3 for the parts outside the CDR3, the full variable domain is SQTIHQWPATLVQPVGSPLSLECTVEGTSNPNLYWYRQAAGRGLQLLFYSVGIGQISSEVPQNLSASRPQDRQFILSSKKLLLSDSGFYLCAWKPVGTQYFGPGTRLTVL.

The chain has TRBV5-4 and TRBJ2-1; D is possibly TRBD2 (6 bases). This CDR3 is 15 amino acids long. Trimming pared 3 bases from V and 6 bases from J, leaving 16 bases between. Germline V CDR1 and CDR2: SGHNT, YYREEE (reference sequence). The CDR3 DNA reads TGTGCCAGCAGCTCCCGGGAGTTGGGAATCAATGAGCAGTTCTTC. Translation gives CASSSRELGINEQFF.

This clone was detected once. CDR3 in amino acids: CASSLGASPTDTQYF. CDR3 nucleotide sequence: TGTGCCAGCAGCTTAGGGGCATCCCCCACAGATACGCAGTATTTT. The chain joins TRBV11-3 to TRBJ2-3, with unresolved D. From germline, CDR1 is SGHNT and CDR2 YENEEA. The CDR3 runs to 15 residues. V was clipped by 1 base and J by 2 bases, with 10 bases between them.

V usage is TRBV7-2 and J usage is TRBJ2-7, with D maybe TRBD1 (5 bases). Germline lookup yields CDR1 SGHTA and CDR2 FQGNSA. Between the trimmed V and J ends, which lost 3 bases and 3 bases, there was a span of 12 bases. This CDR3 spans 14 amino acids. Here the CDR3 DNA reads TGTGCCAGCAGCTTCCGCAGGGTTGGCTACGAGCAGTACTTC. It yields the protein CASSFRRVGYEQYF.

The chain is built from TRBV6-5 and TRBJ2-7; 11 nucleotides align to TRBD2. The germline V gene encodes CDR1 MNHEY and CDR2 SVGAGI. The J segment lost 1 base and the V segment lost 0 bases, leaving 2 bases of the junction unmatched. The length of the CDR3 is 16 residues. The DNA for the CDR3 is TGTGCCAGCAGTTACTCGGGACTAGCGGCATCCTACGAGCAGTACTTC. This gives the protein CASSYSGLAASYEQYF.

This rearrangement joins TRBV6-5 to TRBJ2-1, with TRBD1 matching over 10 bases. This CDR3 contains 15 residues. The V gene's germline CDR1 is MNHEY and CDR2 SVGAGI. V shed 2 bases, J shed 7 bases, and the junction held 5 bases outside the gene matches. For the CDR3, the DNA is TGTGCCAGCAGTTACGACAGGGGGCGTTGGAATGAGCAGTTCTTC. Translated, it gives CASSYDRGRWNEQFF.

The CDR3: CASSPMTGGRDTQYF. Written as DNA, the CDR3 is TGTGCCAGCAGCCCCATGACGGGAGGTCGGGATACGCAGTATTTT. The rearrangement links TRBV5-4 to TRBJ2-3; 7 bases are a match to TRBD2. The CDR3 length is 15 residues. V shed 4 bases, J shed 6 bases, and the junction held 11 bases outside the gene matches. CDR1 and CDR2 from the germline V gene are SGHNT and YYREEE (reference sequence). The full variable domain, in which reference TRBV5-4 and TRBJ2-3 provide the parts outside the CDR3, is ETGVTQSPTHLIKTRGQQVTLRCSSQSGHNTVSWYQQALGQGPQFIFQYYREEENGRGNFPPRFSGLQFPNYSSELNVNALELDDSALYLCASSPMTGGRDTQYFGPGTRLTVL.

The J gene is TRBJ2-1, the V gene TRBV7-2; possible D gene TRBD2, 6 bases. The CDR3 length is 13 residues. V lost 5 bases and J lost 12, with 17 bases in between. Germline V CDR1 and CDR2: SGHTA, FQGNSA. CDR3 sequence: CASSPSGDLLQFF. CDR3 coding DNA: TGTGCCAGCAGCCCATCGGGGGATCTCCTGCAGTTCTTC.